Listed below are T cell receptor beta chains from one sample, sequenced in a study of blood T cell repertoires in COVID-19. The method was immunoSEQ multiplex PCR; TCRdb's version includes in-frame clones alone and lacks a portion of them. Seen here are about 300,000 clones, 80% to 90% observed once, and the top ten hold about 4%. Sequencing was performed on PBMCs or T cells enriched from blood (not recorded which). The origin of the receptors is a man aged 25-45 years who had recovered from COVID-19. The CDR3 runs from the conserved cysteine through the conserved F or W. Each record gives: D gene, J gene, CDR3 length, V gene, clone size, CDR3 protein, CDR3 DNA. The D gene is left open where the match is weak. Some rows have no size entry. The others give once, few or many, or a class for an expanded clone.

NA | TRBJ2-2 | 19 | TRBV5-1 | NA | CASSLGGPGPRRNTGELFF | TGCGCCAGCAGCTTGGGAGGTCCAGGGCCCAGACGTAACACCGGGGAGCTGTTTTTT
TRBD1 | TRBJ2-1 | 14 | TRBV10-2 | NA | CATQSGTGYNEQFF | TGCGCCACCCAGTCCGGGACAGGTTACAATGAGCAGTTCTTC
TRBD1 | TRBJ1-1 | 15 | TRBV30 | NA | CAWSLATGINTEAFF | TGTGCCTGGAGCCTCGCGACAGGGATAAACACTGAAGCTTTCTTT
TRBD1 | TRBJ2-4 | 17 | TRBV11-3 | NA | CASSPFSGQAVKNIQYF | TGTGCCAGCAGCCCCTTTTCCGGACAGGCGGTCAAAAACATTCAGTACTTC
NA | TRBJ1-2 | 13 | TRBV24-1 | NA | CATSETTFYGYTF | TGTGCCACCAGTGAGACAACCTTCTATGGCTACACCTTC
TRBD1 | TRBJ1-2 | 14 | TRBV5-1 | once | CASSLGTGGYGYTF | TGCGCCAGCAGCTTGGGGACAGGGGGCTATGGCTACACCTTC
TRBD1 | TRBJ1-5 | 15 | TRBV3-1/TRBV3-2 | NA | CASSPTGANNQPQHF | TGTGCCAGCAGCCCGACAGGGGCCAACAATCAGCCCCAGCATTTT
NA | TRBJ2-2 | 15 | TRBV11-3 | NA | CASSLEAARAGELFF | TGTGCCAGCAGCTTAGAGGCAGCCCGGGCCGGGGAGCTGTTTTTT
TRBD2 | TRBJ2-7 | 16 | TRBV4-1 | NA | CASSPLATSKTYEQYF | TGCGCCAGCAGCCCCCTGGCGACTAGCAAAACCTACGAGCAGTACTTC
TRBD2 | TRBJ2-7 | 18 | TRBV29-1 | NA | CSVVPGTSGKSRGYEQYF | TGCAGCGTGGTTCCCGGGACTAGCGGGAAGTCTAGGGGCTACGAGCAGTACTTC
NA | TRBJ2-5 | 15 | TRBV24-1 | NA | CATQGSFGSQETQYF | TGTGCCACCCAGGGCAGTTTTGGGTCACAAGAGACCCAGTACTTC
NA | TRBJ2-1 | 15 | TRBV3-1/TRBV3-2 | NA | CASSQGAGRGTEQFF | TGTGCCAGCAGCCAAGGGGCGGGGCGGGGTACTGAGCAGTTCTTC
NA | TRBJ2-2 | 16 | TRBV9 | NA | CASSVATRANTGELFF | TGTGCCAGCAGCGTAGCCACTAGAGCGAACACCGGGGAGCTGTTTTTT
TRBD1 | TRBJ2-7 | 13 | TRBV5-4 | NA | CASSWTGASEQYF | TGTGCCAGCAGCTGGACAGGGGCCAGCGAGCAGTACTTC
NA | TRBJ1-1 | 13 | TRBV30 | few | CAWEGQASAEAFF | TGTGCCTGGGAAGGACAAGCTTCAGCTGAAGCTTTCTTT
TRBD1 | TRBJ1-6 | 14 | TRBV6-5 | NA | CASSYRGRNSPLHF | TGTGCCAGCAGTTACAGGGGGCGCAATTCACCCCTCCACTTT
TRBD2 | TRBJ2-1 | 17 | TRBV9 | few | CASSVGTSGNSYNEQFF | TGTGCCAGCAGCGTTGGGACTAGCGGGAATTCCTACAATGAGCAGTTCTTC
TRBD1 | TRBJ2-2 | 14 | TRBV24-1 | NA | CATSGDRYTGELFF | TGTGCCACCTCCGGGGACAGGTACACCGGGGAGCTGTTTTTT
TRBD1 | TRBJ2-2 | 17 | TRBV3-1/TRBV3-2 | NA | CASSHQRGQGGTGELFF | TGTGCCAGCAGCCACCAACGGGGACAGGGAGGCACCGGGGAGCTGTTTTTT
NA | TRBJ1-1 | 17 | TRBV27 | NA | CASRLTGLSTLNTEAFF | TGTGCCAGCCGCCTTACAGGGCTAAGTACGTTGAACACTGAAGCTTTCTTT
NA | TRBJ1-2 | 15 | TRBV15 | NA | CATSRGPQGNYGYTF | TGTGCCACCAGCAGAGGACCCCAGGGTAACTATGGCTACACCTTC
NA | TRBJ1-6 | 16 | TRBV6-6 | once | CASSRLQELYNSPLHF | TGTGCCAGCAGTCGACTCCAGGAATTGTATAATTCACCCCTCCACTTT
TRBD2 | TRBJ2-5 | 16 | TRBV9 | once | CASSGALRGGQETQYF | TGTGCCAGCAGCGGCGCTTTGCGGGGGGGGCAAGAGACCCAGTACTTC
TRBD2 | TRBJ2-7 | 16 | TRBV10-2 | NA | CASSEDLAGGTYEQYF | TGCGCCAGCAGTGAGGACCTAGCGGGGGGAACCTACGAGCAGTACTTC
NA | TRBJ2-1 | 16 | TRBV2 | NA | CASRAFGGSSYNEQFF | TGTGCCAGCAGGGCCTTTGGGGGGAGCTCCTACAATGAGCAGTTCTTC
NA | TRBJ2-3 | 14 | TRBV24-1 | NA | CATSDLQGTDTQYF | TGTGCCACCAGTGATTTGCAGGGAACAGATACGCAGTATTTT
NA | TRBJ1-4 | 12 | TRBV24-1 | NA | CADTRGVEKLFF | TGTGCCGACACAAGGGGTGTTGAAAAACTGTTTTTT
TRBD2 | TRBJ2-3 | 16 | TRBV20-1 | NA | CSASKGLAGGADTQYF | TGCAGTGCTAGTAAAGGACTAGCGGGGGGGGCAGATACGCAGTATTTT
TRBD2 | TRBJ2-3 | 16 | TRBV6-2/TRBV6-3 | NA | CASSSPAGVLTDTQYF | TGTGCCAGCAGTTCGCCAGCGGGAGTACTCACAGATACGCAGTATTTT
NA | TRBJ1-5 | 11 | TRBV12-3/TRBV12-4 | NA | CASGNNQPQHF | TGTGCCAGCGGCAACAATCAGCCCCAGCATTTT
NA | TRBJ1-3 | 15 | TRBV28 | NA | CASSLSSSSGNTIYF | TGTGCCAGCAGCTTGTCGTCCTCCTCTGGAAACACCATATATTTT
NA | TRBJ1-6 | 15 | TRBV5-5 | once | CASSLEAASWSPLHF | TGTGCCAGCAGCTTGGAGGCGGCTTCTTGGTCACCCCTCCACTTT
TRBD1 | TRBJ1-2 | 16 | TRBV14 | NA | CASSGTGVQANYGYTF | TGTGCCAGCAGTGGGACAGGGGTACAAGCTAACTATGGCTACACCTTC
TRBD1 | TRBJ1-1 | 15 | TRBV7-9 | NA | CASSLGGQGGTEAFF | TGTGCCAGCAGCTTAGGGGGACAGGGTGGCACTGAAGCTTTCTTT
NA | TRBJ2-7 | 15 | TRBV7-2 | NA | CASSLAVGSAYEQYF | TGTGCCAGCAGCTTAGCTGTCGGGAGCGCCTACGAGCAGTACTTC
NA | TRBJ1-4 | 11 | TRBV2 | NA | CASTPRGTVFF | TGTGCCAGCACTCCCCGGGGTACGGTTTTTTTT
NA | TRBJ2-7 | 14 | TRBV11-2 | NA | CASSSYATLDEQYF | TGTGCCAGCAGCTCCTACGCTACCCTTGACGAGCAGTACTTC
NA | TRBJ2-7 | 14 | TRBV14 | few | CASSQAQGLIKQYF | TGTGCCAGCAGCCAAGCCCAGGGGTTAATCAAGCAGTACTTC
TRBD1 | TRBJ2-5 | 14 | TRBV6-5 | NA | CASSWTGLGETQYF | TGTGCCAGCAGTTGGACAGGGTTGGGAGAGACCCAGTACTTC
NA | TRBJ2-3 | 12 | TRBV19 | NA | CASRTRGDTQYF | TGTGCCAGTAGAACGCGCGGGGATACGCAGTATTTT
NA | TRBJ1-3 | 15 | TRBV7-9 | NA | CASSPGQFSGNTIYF | TGTGCCAGCAGCCCCGGACAGTTCTCTGGAAACACCATATATTTT
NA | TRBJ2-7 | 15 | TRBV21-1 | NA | CASRPTSGPSYEQYF | TGTGCCAGCAGACCTACTAGCGGGCCCTCCTACGAGCAGTACTTC
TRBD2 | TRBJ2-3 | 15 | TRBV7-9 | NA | CASSRLAGGADTQYF | TGTGCCAGCAGCAGATTAGCGGGAGGTGCAGATACGCAGTATTTT
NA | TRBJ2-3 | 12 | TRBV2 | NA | CASRAASDTQYF | TGTGCCAGCAGGGCGGCCTCAGATACGCAGTATTTT
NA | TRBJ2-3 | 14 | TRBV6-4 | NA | CASSPVGEADTQYF | TGTGCCAGCAGTCCGGTAGGAGAGGCAGATACGCAGTATTTT
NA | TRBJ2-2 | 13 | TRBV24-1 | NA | CATGGGNTGELFF | TGTGCCACGGGTGGAGGGAACACCGGGGAGCTGTTTTTT
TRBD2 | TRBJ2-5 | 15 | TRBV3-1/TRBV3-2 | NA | CASSQGLAGQETQYF | TGTGCCAGCAGCCAAGGACTAGCGGGACAAGAGACCCAGTACTTC